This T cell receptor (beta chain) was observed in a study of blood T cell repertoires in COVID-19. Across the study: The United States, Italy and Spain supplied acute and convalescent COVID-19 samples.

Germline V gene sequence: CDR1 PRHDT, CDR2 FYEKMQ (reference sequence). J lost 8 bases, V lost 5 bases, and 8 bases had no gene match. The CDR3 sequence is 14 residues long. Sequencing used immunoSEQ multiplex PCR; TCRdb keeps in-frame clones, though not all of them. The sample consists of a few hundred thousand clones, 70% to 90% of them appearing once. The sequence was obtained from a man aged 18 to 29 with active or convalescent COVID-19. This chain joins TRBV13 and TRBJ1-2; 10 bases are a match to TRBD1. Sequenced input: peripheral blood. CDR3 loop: CASSLEDRGIGYTF. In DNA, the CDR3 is TGTGCCAGCAGCCTAGAGGACAGGGGGATCGGCTACACCTTC.